What follows is one TCR beta chain and its context. Its antigen has not been determined. No qualities accompany the bases; no much larger clone lies one base away. The immunoSEQ Assay, a bias-controlled multiplex PCR, was used to amplify TCRbeta CDR3 regions from genomic DNA. The original methods were these. Nucleated cell counts per sample were estimated from amplification of reference gene primers within the assay. To quantify the absolute abundance of each unique TCRbeta CDR3 rearrangement, sequence reads were collapsed and filtered. Productive Simpson clonality was computed per sample as the square root of Simpson's diversity index over productive rearrangements. Entries here come from immuneACCESS through TCRdb and include only in-frame sequences with V and J called. Some clones fail to appear in such tables; in the studies checked, an unresolved V gene covers under half of the shortfall, and the cause of the remainder is unknown. That table gives V, J and clone size, and the DNA gave D and trimming. The sample yields about 230,000 clones; over 80% were counted once. The ten largest clones represent 27% of the sample.

The collaborating institutions used their own protocols to collect whole blood in K2EDTA tubes. For TCRbeta analysis, collaborator samples were shipped as frozen whole blood, as isolated PBMCs, or as DNA extracted from either sample type. This entry belongs to a study of blood T cell repertoires in COVID-19 (dated by TCRdb to about 2020). For context, the study as a whole: Samples from collaborators originated in the United States, Italy and Spain and spanned both the acute and convalescent phases of COVID-19. The prospective study material was composed of cDNA or gDNA derived from T cells, B-cell-depleted T cells, or PBMCs. Subjects who had been exposed to COVID-19, were actively infected with it, or had recovered from it provided the deeply sampled blood TCRbeta repertoires that made up the dataset. The repertoires were made available in a free public database intended to serve as a resource for research on the immune response to SARS-CoV-2. The samples were drawn from the first 160 participants of the ongoing ImmuneRACE study and from 1,254 subjects provided by 6 global collaborators. A de-identified subject ID, COVID-19 status, age in years and sex were almost always included in the sample metadata. Where available, HLA class I and class II types were taken from metadata supplied by the sample provider and were not determined by assay-based typing. What the work shows at the level of the full study, not this receptor alone: The quantity of clinical and demographic metadata differed by source and by participant and was supplied without curation.

The cysteine opens and the phenylalanine closes a CDR3 of 13 amino acids. The read is trimmed to its CDR3 DNA, 39 bases read in frame from base 1. The junction shows trimming of 4 bases on V and 2 bases on J, plus 9 bases between the germline ends. CDR1 and CDR2 were assigned from the germline V gene as SGHDT and YYEEEE. This TCR derives from a man aged 40-49 years with acute or convalescent COVID-19. The chain joins TRBV5-6 to TRBJ1-1; TRBD1 is a weak D gene call, 5 bases matching. What was sequenced was peripheral blood. The DNA is as follows: TGTGCCAGCAGCGGCAGGGTTAACACTGAAGCTTTCTTT. This translates into CASSGRVNTEAFF.